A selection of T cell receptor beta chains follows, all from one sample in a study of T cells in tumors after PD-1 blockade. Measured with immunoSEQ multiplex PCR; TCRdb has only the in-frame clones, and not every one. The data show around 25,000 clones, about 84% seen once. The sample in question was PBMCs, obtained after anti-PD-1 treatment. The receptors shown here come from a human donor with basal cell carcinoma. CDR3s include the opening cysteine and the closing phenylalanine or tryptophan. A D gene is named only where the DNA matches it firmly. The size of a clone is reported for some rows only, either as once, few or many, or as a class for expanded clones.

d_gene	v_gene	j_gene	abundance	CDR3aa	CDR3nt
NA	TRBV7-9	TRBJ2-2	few	CASSLGTHTGELFF	TGTGCCAGCAGCTTAGGGACACACACCGGGGAGCTGTTTTTT
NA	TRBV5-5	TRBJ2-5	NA	CASSFPPDLQETQYF	TGTGCCAGCAGCTTCCCCCCTGACCTCCAAGAGACCCAGTACTTC
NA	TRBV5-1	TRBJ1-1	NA	CASSLVEVRMAEAFF	TGCGCCAGCAGCTTGGTAGAAGTTCGGATGGCTGAAGCTTTCTTT
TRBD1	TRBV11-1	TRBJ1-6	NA	CASSSRTGRTNSPLHF	TGTGCCAGCAGCTCCCGGACAGGGCGGACCAATTCACCCCTCCACTTT
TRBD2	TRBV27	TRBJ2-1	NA	CASSLRSAGGYNEQFF	TGTGCCAGCAGTTTGCGTTCGGCGGGGGGGTATAATGAGCAGTTCTTC
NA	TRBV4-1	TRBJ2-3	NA	CASSLHWKTSDTQYF	TGCGCCAGCAGCCTCCACTGGAAGACGTCAGATACGCAGTATTTT
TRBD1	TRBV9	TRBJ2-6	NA	CASSAEPGQGSGANVLTF	TGTGCCAGCAGCGCCGAGCCGGGACAGGGGTCTGGGGCCAACGTCCTGACTTTC
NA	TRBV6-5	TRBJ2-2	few	CASILTRNTGELFF	TGTGCCAGCATTCTGACCAGGAACACCGGGGAGCTGTTTTTT
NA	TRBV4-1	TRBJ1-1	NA	CASSLITRNTEAFF	TGCGCCAGCAGCCTCATTACAAGGAACACTGAAGCTTTCTTT
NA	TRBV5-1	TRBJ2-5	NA	CASSLNTGGMETQYF	TGCGCCAGCAGCTTGAACACGGGGGGCATGGAGACCCAGTACTTC
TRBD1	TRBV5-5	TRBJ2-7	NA	CASSNRTGRTYEQYF	TGTGCCAGCAGCAACCGGACAGGGCGGACCTACGAGCAGTACTTC
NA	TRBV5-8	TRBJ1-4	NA	CASSLGRGGPNEKLFF	TGTGCCAGCAGCTTGGGCCGCGGGGGGCCTAATGAAAAACTGTTTTTT
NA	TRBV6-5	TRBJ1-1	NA	CASSKQMGTEAFF	TGTGCCAGCAGCAAACAGATGGGGACTGAAGCTTTCTTT
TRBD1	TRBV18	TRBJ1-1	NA	CASSHDRANTEAFF	TGTGCCAGCTCACATGACAGGGCGAACACTGAAGCTTTCTTT
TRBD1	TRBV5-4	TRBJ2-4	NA	CASSVQRDREGSKNIQYF	TGTGCCAGCAGCGTGCAACGGGACAGGGAGGGGTCCAAAAACATTCAGTACTTC
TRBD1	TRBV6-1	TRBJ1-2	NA	CASSEETGGYYGYTF	TGTGCCAGCAGTGAAGAAACAGGGGGTTACTATGGCTACACCTTC
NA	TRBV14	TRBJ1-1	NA	CASSWGAEAFF	TGTGCCAGCAGCTGGGGGGCTGAAGCTTTCTTT
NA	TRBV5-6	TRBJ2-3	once	CASSLSDHRTDTQYF	TGTGCCAGCAGCTTGTCCGACCATCGCACAGATACGCAGTATTTT